Below, one T cell receptor (beta chain) is given with its context. These data come from a study of human T cells and chemical hapten exposure. CDR3 length equals 12 residues. V lost 4 bases to trimming and J lost 5 bases, with 6 bases between them. The germline CDR1 and CDR2 sequences are LGHNA and YNFKEQ. Time point in this sample: patch test 3, about 24 weeks after DPC sensitization. The sample's treatment: therapeutic diphenylcyclopropenone sensitization with weekly scalp DPC. TCRdb passed the RACE reads through MiXCR, listing each CDR3 protein once. The sample has roughly 200,000 distinct CDR3 sequences, under 25% seen once.

The source material was whole blood, sampled in connection with sensitization to the hapten diphenylcyclopropenone (DPC). The chain joins TRBV4-2 to TRBJ2-1; D gene unclear. This TCR was sampled from a woman in her thirties or forties with alopecia areata. Some clones in this sample may be carry-over from other donors' samples. The CDR3 loop is CASSRADNEQFF. The CDR3 coding sequence is TGTGCCAGCAGCCGAGCCGACAATGAGCAGTTCTTC.